This passage covers 14 T cell receptor beta chains from one sample sequenced in a study of blood T cell repertoires in COVID-19. Profiling relied on immunoSEQ multiplex PCR, and the TCRdb table lists in-frame clones only, not all of them. The data show 330,000 or so clones, about 92% seen once. The material sequenced was PBMCs or T cells enriched from blood (not recorded which). These receptors came from a woman aged 25 to 39 who had recovered from COVID-19.

V is TRBV7-9 and J is TRBJ1-1; TRBD1 might be the D (6 bases). This CDR3 has 16 amino acids. Germline CDR1 SEHNR, CDR2 FQNEAQ (reference sequence). V lost 5 bases to trimming and J lost 6 bases, with 22 bases between them. CDR3 region: CASSLKGGSRSAEAFF. DNA for the CDR3: TGTGCCAGCAGCCTAAAGGGGGGGTCACGCTCTGCTGAAGCTTTCTTT.

This chain uses TRBV6-2 or TRBV6-3 with TRBJ1-6, with 8 positions matching TRBD1. Germline values: CDR1 MNHEY, CDR2 SVGEGT. This CDR3 comprises 15 residues. Trimming took 6 bases from V and 7 from J; bases not matched to a gene: 8. The CDR3 coding sequence is TGTGCCAGCAGCCGCGGACAGGGAAAAAATTCACCCCTCCACTTT. Protein product: CASSRGQGKNSPLHF.

The chain recombines TRBV28 with TRBJ1-1; D gene ambiguous. This CDR3 has 15 amino acids. Trimming removed 1 base from V and 2 bases from J, with 11 bases in between. The V gene's germline CDR1 is MDHEN and CDR2 SYDVKM. CDR3 bases: TGTGCCAGCAGTTTATATCAGTATCCAAACACTGAAGCTTTCTTT. It translates to CASSLYQYPNTEAFF.

The chain uses TRBV18 and TRBJ1-1; 7 bases are shared with TRBD1. The ends lost 10 bases at V and 1 base at J; junction bases unmatched: 6. From germline, CDR1 is KGHSH and CDR2 LQKENI. The length of the CDR3 is 13 residues. CDR3 loop: CATKGQPNTEAFF. The CDR3 DNA reads TGTGCCACCAAGGGACAGCCGAACACTGAAGCTTTCTTT.

CDR3 amino acids: CASSLLAGRGNTEAFF. The CDR3 DNA sequence: TGTGCCAGCAGCTTGTTGGCCGGACGGGGGAACACTGAAGCTTTCTTT. The chain links TRBV7-9 to TRBJ1-1; D ambiguous. From germline, CDR1 is SEHNR and CDR2 FQNEAQ (reference sequence). This CDR3 comprises 16 residues. The germline V and J ends were trimmed by 3 bases and 1 base, with 15 bases remaining between them.

V and J are TRBV2 and TRBJ2-2; 7 nucleotides line up with TRBD1. This CDR3 is 14 amino acids long. With V trimmed by 7 bases and J by 3 bases, 5 bases remained unmatched. Germline assignment: CDR1 SNHLY and CDR2 FYNNEI. In nucleotides, the CDR3 is TGTGCCAGCAAGAATGACAGGGACACCGGGGAGCTGTTTTTT. It is translated as CASKNDRDTGELFF.

This chain connects TRBV24-1 to TRBJ2-7; 11 positions match TRBD2. The CDR3 runs to 16 residues. The V and J ends lost 4 bases and 2 bases, in that order; junction bases with no gene match: 6. Germline V CDR1 and CDR2: KGHDR, SFDVKD. The CDR3 bases are TGTGCCACCAGTGACCCTAGCGGGAGGACTCCCTACGAGCAGTACTTC. Protein product: CATSDPSGRTPYEQYF.

The chain is built from TRBV4-3 and TRBJ2-1; 9 nucleotides agree with TRBD2. This CDR3 comprises 18 residues. With 0 bases clipped from V and 1 base from J, the junction kept 7 bases outside the gene matches. Per germline, CDR1 LGHNA and CDR2 YSLEER. CDR3 region: CASSQDGAGGRSYNEQFF. The DNA for the CDR3 is TGCGCCAGCAGCCAAGATGGGGCGGGAGGGAGGTCCTACAATGAGCAGTTCTTC.

The V and J genes are TRBV4-3 and TRBJ2-5, with 8 bases matching TRBD2. Germline CDR1 is LGHNA and CDR2 is YSLEER. The CDR3 has 15 residues. J was trimmed by 5 bases and V by 0 bases; bases with no gene match: 5. Written as DNA, the CDR3 is TGCGCCAGCAGCCAAGAAAGGACTAGCTGGGAGACCCAGTACTTC. This sequence encodes CASSQERTSWETQYF.

This rearrangement joins TRBV15 to TRBJ2-3; weak D call: TRBD2 (6 bases). The CDR3 sequence is 14 residues long. CDR1 and CDR2 (germline): LNHNV, YYDKDF (reference sequence). V lost 4 bases, J lost 5 bases, and 13 bases lay in between. The CDR3 DNA reads as TGTGCCACCAGCAAGTCCCCGGGAGTAGATACGCAGTATTTT. It yields the protein CATSKSPGVDTQYF.

The genes are TRBV15 and TRBJ2-5; D is perhaps TRBD2 (5 bases). The CDR3 has 15 residues. CDR1 is LNHNV and CDR2 is YYDKDF in the germline V gene (reference sequence). With 5 bases removed from V and 0 bases from J, the gap between germline ends came to 13 bases. CDR3 amino acids: CATSARAGHQETQYF. The DNA for the CDR3 is TGTGCCACCAGCGCTAGGGCGGGTCACCAAGAGACCCAGTACTTC. Variable domain in full (rest from reference TRBV15 and TRBJ2-5): DAMVIQNPRYQVTQFGKPVTLSCSQTLNHNVMYWYQQKSSQAPKLLFHYYDKDFNNEADTPDNFQSRRPNTSFCFLDIRSPGLGDTAMYLCATSARAGHQETQYFGPGTRLLVL.

The rearrangement links TRBV5-1 to TRBJ1-5, with a possible D match to TRBD1 (5 bases). The CDR3 is 15 residues long. V gave up 0 bases and J gave up 6 bases, with 13 bases separating them. Germline V gene lookup returns CDR1 SGHRS and CDR2 YFSETQ. The CDR3 DNA follows: TGCGCCAGCAGCTTGGAGGGCAGGGCCAGTCAGCCCCAGCATTTT. This translates into CASSLEGRASQPQHF.

This clone was picked up one time. The V and J genes are TRBV5-1 and TRBJ2-1; 7 nucleotides agree with TRBD2. The CDR3 length is 15 residues. Germline CDR1 is SGHRS and CDR2 is YFSETQ. Trimming at V came to 0 bases and at J to 7 bases, leaving 7 bases not matched to a gene. CDR3 DNA: TGCGCCAGCAGCTTGGTCGCGGGAGTTAAAAATGAGCAGTTCTTC. Translated: CASSLVAGVKNEQFF.

This sequence joins TRBV28 and TRBJ1-5, with 9 bases matching TRBD1. Germline CDR1 reads MDHEN; CDR2 reads SYDVKM. V shed 8 bases, J shed 4 bases, and the junction held 12 bases outside the gene matches. There are 16 residues in the CDR3. The CDR3 coding sequence is TGTGCCAGCTGTCTGGGACAGGGTTTCCTTAATCAGCCCCAGCATTTT. Amino acids: CASCLGQGFLNQPQHF.